This TCR beta chain was recovered during a study of shared clonotypes between healthy human individuals. Using immunoSEQ multiplex PCR, the repertoire was profiled, and TCRdb retains in-frame clones only, with some absent. The table records about 2.4 million clones, 80% to 95% of them present only once. There are 15 residues in the CDR3. The germline CDR1 and CDR2 sequences are MNHEY and SMNVEV (reference sequence). V was clipped by 3 bases and J by 5 bases; unmatched bases: 7. A word on this clone: Its target is not known.

General study points: Richness estimates generally favored naive over memory subsets.

The chain employs TRBV27 and TRBJ2-5, with 9 bases aligning to TRBD1. This receptor was obtained from a young man in good health. Some clones in this sample may be carry-over from other donors' samples. The sequenced sample consisted of naive CD4+ T cells from PBMCs. As for subset: CD45RA+ positively selected. CDR3 loop: CASSFDRGGRETQYF. The DNA for the CDR3 is TGTGCCAGCAGTTTTGACAGGGGGGGACGTGAGACCCAGTACTTC.